This TCR beta chain was identified in a study of shared clonotypes between healthy human individuals (dated by TCRdb to about 2020). General notes on the study: The cohort comprised a couple of women and a few men aged 18 to 49 years. Per donor, leukapheresis produced somewhere between about 0.94 and 8.9 billion PBMCs. To estimate repertoire size and how much clonotype sharing occurs between individuals, the study deeply sequenced the blood TCR repertoires of about five healthy adults. Libraries were prepared and TCR repertoires were sequenced by different laboratories using diverse techniques, in order to increase sequencing depth and limit assay-specific biases. For each donor, three plates each were used for CD4 naive and CD4 memory, two plates were used for CD8 naive, and one plate was used for CD8 memory.

What the work shows at the level of the full study, not this receptor alone: Sharing across a handful of donors was observed for 4.5% to 6.5% of naive CD4, less than 4% of naive CD8, roughly 2.4% of memory CD4, and about 0.4% of memory CD8 clonotypes. Pairwise subsampling indicated that sequencing depth was expected to affect the degree of clonotype sharing among donors. Even with the large sequencing depth, rarefaction of the sorted-subset datasets indicated that sequencing was incomplete. Estimated clonotype richness was generally larger for naive than for memory subsets. Higher generation probabilities were observed for clonotypes shared by all four sorted-subset donors than for non-shared clonotypes. Because the study included a small number of donors, the genetic and exposure-history diversity represented was limited. Sampling was limited to blood, and TCR repertoires in tissue likely differ from TCR repertoires in blood.

Concerning this clone itself: It lacks a known antigen. No clone much larger than this one lies a single base away; base qualities are absent.

The donors were healthy, HIV-negative adults with no recently reported acute infections or vaccinations. All donors were Caucasian adults living in Nashville, Tennessee, USA. CD8 memory samples combined magnetically selected CD45RO+ cells with CCR7-negative CD45RA+ effector memory (TemRA) cells. Blood was obtained by leukapheresis, after which PBMCs were separated by Ficoll-Histopaque density gradient centrifugation and cryopreserved in liquid nitrogen vapor phase. Purity and quantity of every magnetically sorted T cell population were checked by analytical flow cytometry. Genomic DNA was isolated from each sorted fraction and quantified by UV absorbance on a Nanodrop 2000c. Using the deep immunoSEQ assay, multiplex PCR amplified TCR CDR3 regions from genomic DNA. Genomic DNA extracted from each cell subset was distributed evenly over all wells of several immunoSEQ 96-well plates, and each plate served as one replicate. For sorted subsets, around 200 ng genomic DNA, equal to about 30,000 T cell genomes, was loaded into each replicate PCR. Purified libraries were measured with a Qubit 3.0 fluorometer, size-checked on a Bioanalyzer 2100, and measured again with the KAPA Library Quantification kit. Each immunoSEQ 96-well plate was sequenced on its own single-read 150-cycle Illumina NextSeq 550 flow cell. The published analysis was carried out like this. Because only junctional sequences without quality scores were contained in the immunoSEQ output, filtering matching that applied to full-length reads could not be performed. Sequences were annotated with PyIR, a Python wrapper for IgBLAST v1.9, and V/J genes and CDR3 were assigned using IMGT germline references. Reads were filtered out if the reads had weak V/J assignments (E-value above 1e-6), no CDR3, stop codons, out-of-frame junctions, or ambiguous translated residues. A V3J clonotype was defined by an identical inferred V gene, J gene, and CDR3 amino acid sequence. Percentage overlap between repertoires was calculated by dividing the number of shared unique clonotypes by the size of the smaller repertoire. Three approaches were used to assess repertoire richness: RTK rarefaction, the Chao1 estimator, and Recon v2.1 estimates of unobserved clonotypes. OLGA was used to compute generation probabilities for all TCRbeta clonotypes that the gDNA method yielded from a handful of donors. TCRdb limited this immuneACCESS table to in-frame rearrangements with V and J called. A share of clones is missing; checked studies link under half to unresolved V genes, and the rest is unexplained. V and J calls and clone size are as listed in that table; D and trimming were resolved from the DNA. The sample has approximately 350,000 clones on record, 96% of them singletons. The top ten clones comprise approximately 0.32% of the sample.

Trimming accounts for 5 bases at V and 0 bases at J, while the number of junction bases matched to no gene is 2. From the cysteine through the phenylalanine, the CDR3 covers 15 amino acids. Only the CDR3 DNA stays, 45 bases, in frame from base 1. The germline V gene supplies CDR1 SGHTA and CDR2 FQGTGA. Rearrangement joined TRBV7-3 to TRBJ2-2, with 8 junctional bases fitting TRBD2. Sequencing input: memory CD8+ T cells sorted from blood. This specimen's cell subset or site label, interpreted: CD45RO+ cells pooled with CCR7-negative TemRA cells. This clonotype was obtained from a man aged 30-40 years in good health. DNA sequence: TGTGCCAGCAGCAGGGGACTAGCGAACACCGGGGAGCTGTTTTTT. The resulting protein is CASSRGLANTGELFF.